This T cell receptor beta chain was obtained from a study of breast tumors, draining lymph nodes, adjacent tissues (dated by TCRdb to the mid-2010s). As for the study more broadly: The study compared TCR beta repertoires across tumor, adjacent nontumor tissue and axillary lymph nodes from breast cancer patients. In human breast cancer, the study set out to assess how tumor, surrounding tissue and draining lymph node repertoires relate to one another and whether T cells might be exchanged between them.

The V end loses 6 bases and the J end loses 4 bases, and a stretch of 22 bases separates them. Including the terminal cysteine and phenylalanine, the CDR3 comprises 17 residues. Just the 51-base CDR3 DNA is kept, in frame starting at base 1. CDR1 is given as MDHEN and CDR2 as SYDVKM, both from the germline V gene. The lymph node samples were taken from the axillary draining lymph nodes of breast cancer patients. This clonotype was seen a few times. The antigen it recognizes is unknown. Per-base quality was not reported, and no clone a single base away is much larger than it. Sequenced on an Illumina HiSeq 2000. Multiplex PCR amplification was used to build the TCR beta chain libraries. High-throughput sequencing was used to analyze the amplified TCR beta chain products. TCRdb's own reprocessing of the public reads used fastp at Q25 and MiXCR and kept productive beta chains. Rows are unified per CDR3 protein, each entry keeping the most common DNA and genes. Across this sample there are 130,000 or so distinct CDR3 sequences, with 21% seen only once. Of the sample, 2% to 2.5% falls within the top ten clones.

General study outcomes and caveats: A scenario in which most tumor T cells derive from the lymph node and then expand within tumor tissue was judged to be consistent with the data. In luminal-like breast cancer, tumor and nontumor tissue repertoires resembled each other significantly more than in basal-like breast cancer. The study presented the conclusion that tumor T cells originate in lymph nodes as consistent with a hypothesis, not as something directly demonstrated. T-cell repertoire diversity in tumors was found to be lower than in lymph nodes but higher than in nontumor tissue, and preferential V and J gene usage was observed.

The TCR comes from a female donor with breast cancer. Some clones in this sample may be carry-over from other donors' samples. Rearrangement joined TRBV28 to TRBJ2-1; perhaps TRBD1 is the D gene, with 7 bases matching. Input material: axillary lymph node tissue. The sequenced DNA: TGTGCCAGCAGCCCCCCTAGGTGGAGGGGGCTTTACAATGAGCAGTTCTTC. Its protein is CASSPPRWRGLYNEQFF.